A single sample gave rise to the 9 T cell receptor beta chains below, sequenced in a study of blood T cell repertoires in COVID-19. Method: immunoSEQ multiplex PCR; TCRdb's copy keeps in-frame clones and lacks some. The sample consists of a few hundred thousand clones, 86% of them appearing once. The source material was PBMCs or T cells enriched from blood (not recorded which). These receptors were collected from a man aged 40-55 years who had recovered from COVID-19.

V and J are TRBV5-8 and TRBJ1-1; D remains ambiguous. Germline values: CDR1 SGHTS, CDR2 YDEGEE. The CDR3 covers 14 residues. With 4 bases removed from V and 6 bases from J, the gap between germline ends came to 16 bases. DNA of the CDR3: TGTGCCAGCAGCCTACACCCGGGGTCTCCTGAAGCTTTCTTT. Its translation is CASSLHPGSPEAFF.

The genes are TRBV28 and TRBJ2-1; D possibly corresponds to TRBD1 (5 bases). V lost 7 bases, J lost 9 bases, and 25 bases lay in between. The CDR3 spans 16 residues. CDR1 is MDHEN, CDR2 SYDVKM, per germline. DNA for the CDR3: TGTGCCAGCAACTCGGGTGGGCAGGGTGGTTCGTTTGAGCAGTTCTTC. It specifies CASNSGGQGGSFEQFF.

Points on this clone: Other DNA sequences of this sample code for an identical CDR3. The chain has TRBV3-1 (or the pseudogene TRBV3-2) and TRBJ1-1, with D unclear. V lost 1 base to trimming and J lost 5 bases, with 8 bases between them. Germline assignment: CDR1 LGHDT and CDR2 YNNKEL (reference sequence). The CDR3 is 13 residues long. The CDR3 region is CASSQGRDTEAFF. DNA for the CDR3: TGTGCCAGCAGCCAAGGTCGGGATACTGAAGCTTTCTTT.

The chain joins TRBV25-1 to TRBJ1-1; TRBD1 might be the D (6 bases). The length of the CDR3 is 16 residues. CDR1 MGHDK and CDR2 SYGVNS come from the germline V gene. With 5 bases removed from V and 0 bases from J, the gap between germline ends came to 16 bases. The CDR3 DNA sequence: TGTGCCAGCAGTTCGTGGGGGGGGGACATGAACACTGAAGCTTTCTTT. Translated: CASSSWGGDMNTEAFF.

This chain connects TRBV3-1 (or the pseudogene TRBV3-2) to TRBJ1-2; TRBD1 might be the D (5 bases). V lost 1 base and J lost 2, with 11 bases in between. The CDR3 extends over 15 amino acids. CDR1 and CDR2 from the germline V gene are LGHDT and YNNKEL (reference sequence). Here the CDR3 DNA reads TGTGCCAGCAGCCAAGGTAGGGGATTGAACTATGGCTACACCTTC. It codes for CASSQGRGLNYGYTF.

This clone was counted a few times. The rearrangement joins TRBV4-3 to TRBJ2-7, with 7 bases matching TRBD1. The junction had 5 bases not matched to a gene; V was cut back by 0 bases and J by 6 bases. Germline loops: CDR1 LGHNA, CDR2 YSLEER. The CDR3 has 14 amino acids. The CDR3 nucleotides are TGCGCCAGCAGCCAAGATCTTAGGGGGCGCGAGCAGTACTTC. Encoded protein: CASSQDLRGREQYF.

The J gene is TRBJ1-4, the V gene TRBV27; a possible D gene is TRBD1 (6 bases). The CDR3 has 14 amino acids. The germline V and J ends were trimmed by 3 bases and 5 bases, with 10 bases remaining between them. Germline V gene lookup returns CDR1 MNHEY and CDR2 SMNVEV (reference sequence). CDR3 sequence (DNA): TGTGCCAGCAGTTTTAGGCAGGGGAATGAAAAACTGTTTTTT. It specifies CASSFRQGNEKLFF.

As DNA, the CDR3 is TGTGCCAGCAGTGAACAGGGGGGCACTGGAAACACCATATATTTT. Translation: CASSEQGGTGNTIYF. The chain joins TRBV6-1 to TRBJ1-3, with 7 bases aligning to TRBD1. The CDR3 covers 15 residues. V lost 2 bases and J lost 2; bases outside the gene matches: 3. Germline CDR1 reads MNHNS; CDR2 reads SASEGT.

This clone is medium-sized by share. The CDR3 bases are TGTGCCAGCACCGGGGCCGGGACCGGGGAGCTGTTTTTT. As protein: CASTGAGTGELFF. The gene calls are TRBV7-9 and TRBJ2-2, with D possibly called TRBD1 or TRBD2 (5 bases each). The V gene lost 7 bases and the J gene lost 5 bases, with 11 bases spanning the gap. The CDR3 is 13 amino acids. Germline-derived CDR1 and CDR2 are SEHNR and FQNEAQ (reference sequence).